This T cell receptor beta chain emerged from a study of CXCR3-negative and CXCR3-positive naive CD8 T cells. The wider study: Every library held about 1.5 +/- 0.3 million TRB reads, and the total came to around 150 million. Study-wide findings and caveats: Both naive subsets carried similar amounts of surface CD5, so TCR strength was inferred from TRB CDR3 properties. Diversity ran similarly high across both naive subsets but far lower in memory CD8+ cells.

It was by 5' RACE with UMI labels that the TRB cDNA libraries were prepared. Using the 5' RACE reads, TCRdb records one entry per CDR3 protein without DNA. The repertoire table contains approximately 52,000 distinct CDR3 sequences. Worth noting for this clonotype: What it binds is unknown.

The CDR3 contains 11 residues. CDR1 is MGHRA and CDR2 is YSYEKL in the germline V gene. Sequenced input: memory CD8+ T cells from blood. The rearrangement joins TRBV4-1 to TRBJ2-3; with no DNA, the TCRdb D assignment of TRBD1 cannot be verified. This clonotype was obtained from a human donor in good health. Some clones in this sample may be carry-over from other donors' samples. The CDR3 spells CASSHGNTQYF.